Presented here are 21 T cell receptor beta chains from one specimen sequenced in a study of blood T cell repertoires in COVID-19. TCRdb's table, derived via immunoSEQ multiplex PCR, lists solely in-frame clones and lacks some. The repertoire holds 250,000 to 350,000 clones, with 70% to 90% as singletons. What was sequenced was peripheral blood. The origin of the receptors is an older woman with acute or convalescent COVID-19.

The chain employs TRBV2 and TRBJ2-7; TRBD2 matches at 10 bases. This CDR3 is 15 amino acids long. V was pared by 4 bases and J by 6 bases, with 9 bases of the junction left unmatched. The V gene's germline CDR1 is SNHLY and CDR2 FYNNEI. This CDR3 reads CASSAWVAGGREQYF. The CDR3 DNA follows: TGTGCCAGCAGTGCTTGGGTAGCGGGGGGTCGCGAGCAGTACTTC.

The chain has TRBV27 and TRBJ2-7, with no clear D. CDR1 and CDR2 (germline): MNHEY, SMNVEV (reference sequence). The CDR3 extends over 12 amino acids. Trimming left V 6 bases short and J 7 bases short, with 13 bases between. CDR3 region: CASSRFLGEQYF. Here the CDR3 DNA reads TGTGCCAGCAGCCGGTTTCTCGGGGAGCAGTACTTC.

V usage is TRBV2 and J usage is TRBJ1-1; possible D gene TRBD1, 6 bases. CDR1 is SNHLY and CDR2 is FYNNEI in the germline V gene. The CDR3 is 15 residues long. The germline V and J ends were trimmed by 3 bases and 4 bases, with 15 bases remaining between them. The CDR3 DNA reads TGTGCCAGCAGTGAGACAGGATCAGGTGGCACTGAAGCTTTCTTT. It is translated as CASSETGSGGTEAFF.

The chain has TRBV7-9 and TRBJ2-3; D is unclear. V shed 4 bases and J shed 3 bases, with 5 bases lying between them. The CDR3 runs 12 residues. CDR1 is SEHNR, CDR2 FQNEAQ, per germline (reference sequence). In nucleotides, the CDR3 is TGTGCCAGCAGCTCACGGACAGATACGCAGTATTTT. It translates to CASSSRTDTQYF.

The chain joins TRBV4-3 to TRBJ1-2; 8 positions match TRBD1. The CDR3 is 16 residues long. V trimming: 0 bases; J trimming: 2 bases; junction bases outside the gene matches: 5. CDR1 and CDR2 (germline): LGHNA, YSLEER. CDR3 sequence reads: CASSQERGQGNYGYTF. The CDR3 DNA follows: TGCGCCAGCAGCCAAGAGAGAGGACAGGGAAACTATGGCTACACCTTC.

CDR3 sequence: CASSPTMGQGEGYTF. CDR3 sequence (DNA): TGTGCCAGTAGCCCTACCATGGGACAGGGTGAGGGCTACACCTTC. This chain uses TRBV19 with TRBJ1-2, with TRBD1 identical over 9 bases. J lost 8 bases, V lost 6 bases, and 13 bases had no gene match. This CDR3 spans 15 amino acids. The germline gives CDR1 LNHDA, CDR2 SQIVND (reference sequence).

The gene calls are TRBV5-1 and TRBJ2-1; TRBD1 matches 9 bases. CDR3 length: 18 residues. With 4 bases clipped from V and 1 base from J, the junction kept 12 bases outside the gene matches. The germline V gene encodes CDR1 SGHRS and CDR2 YFSETQ. CDR3 sequence (DNA): TGCGCCAGCAGCCCGGGACAGGGTAGGTTCGGGTCCTACAATGAGCAGTTCTTC. Its protein is CASSPGQGRFGSYNEQFF.

The chain couples TRBV5-1 to TRBJ1-4; no clear D gene. The CDR3 covers 16 residues. Trimming pared 2 bases from V and 7 bases from J, leaving 18 bases between. Germline assignment: CDR1 SGHRS and CDR2 YFSETQ. CDR3 region: CASSFQSRAGGEKLFF. The CDR3 DNA is TGCGCCAGCAGCTTCCAGTCCCGGGCAGGAGGTGAAAAACTGTTTTTT.

The rearrangement uses TRBV6-6 and TRBJ1-4, with D possibly being TRBD1 (5 bases). CDR1 and CDR2 (germline): MNHNY, SVGAGI (reference sequence). This CDR3 is 15 amino acids long. Trimming shortened V by 2 bases and J by 3 bases, and 10 bases separated the two germline ends. The CDR3 reads CASSYVGGANEKLFF. The CDR3 nucleotides read TGTGCCAGCAGTTACGTCGGGGGGGCTAATGAAAAACTGTTTTTT.

The V gene is TRBV6-5, the J gene TRBJ2-1; 9 positions match TRBD2. Trimming took 2 bases from V and 7 from J; bases not matched to a gene: 6. The germline V gene has CDR1 MNHEY and CDR2 SVGAGI. The CDR3 loop spans 15 amino acids. The CDR3 nucleotides read TGTGCCAGCAGTTACCCTAGCGGGGCGGGGAATGAGCAGTTCTTC. This translates into CASSYPSGAGNEQFF.

This chain connects TRBV7-8 to TRBJ2-1; TRBD2 matches at 11 bases. The CDR3 runs to 18 residues. V lost 1 base, J lost 9 bases, and 14 bases stayed unmatched. Germline V CDR1 and CDR2: SGHVS, FQNEAQ. The CDR3 spells CASSLVRSLSGRASEQFF. The CDR3 nucleotides read TGTGCCAGCAGCTTAGTTCGGTCCCTTAGCGGGAGGGCCAGTGAGCAGTTCTTC.

This clone was seen just once. Other DNA variants within this sample encode the same CDR3. This chain joins TRBV2 and TRBJ2-1; TRBD2 aligns across 10 bases. Germline trimming cut 6 bases from V and 0 bases from J; bases unmatched to any gene: 2. The CDR3 totals 15 residues. The germline CDR1 and CDR2 sequences are SNHLY and FYNNEI. The CDR3 DNA reads TGTGCCAGCAGAAGGACTAGCGGCTCCTACAATGAGCAGTTCTTC. The encoded protein is CASRRTSGSYNEQFF.

The V call is TRBV6-2 or TRBV6-3, the J call TRBJ2-2; 12 bases map to TRBD2. This CDR3 is 19 amino acids long. Trimming at V came to 6 bases and at J to 3 bases, leaving 14 bases not matched to a gene. The germline CDR1 and CDR2 sequences are MNHEY and SVGEGT. The CDR3 protein is CASSLGVLAGGLDTGELFF. The CDR3 DNA reads as TGTGCCAGCAGCCTCGGGGTACTAGCGGGAGGACTGGACACCGGGGAGCTGTTTTTT.

The CDR3 reads CASSLWSKKDYNEQFF. DNA of the CDR3: TGTGCCAGCAGTTTATGGAGCAAGAAGGACTACAATGAGCAGTTCTTC. This chain links TRBV27 with TRBJ2-1, with D hard to call. The V gene's germline CDR1 is MNHEY and CDR2 SMNVEV (reference sequence). V shed 1 base and J shed 3 bases, with 13 bases lying between them. The CDR3 length is 16 residues.

V is TRBV6-6 and J is TRBJ1-5; a weak D match, TRBD1 (5 bases). Germline CDR1 and CDR2: MNHNY and SVGAGI (reference sequence). The CDR3 is made up of 15 amino acids. Trimming left V 6 bases short and J 0 bases short, with 12 bases between. CDR3 nucleotides: TGTGCCAGCAGGAGCGTAGGGGATAGCAATCAGCCCCAGCATTTT. Protein: CASRSVGDSNQPQHF.

The chain has TRBV29-1 and TRBJ1-5; 7 bases agree with TRBD1. The CDR3 extends over 13 amino acids. Germline-derived CDR1 and CDR2 are SQVTM and ANQGSEA. The trim removed 4 bases at V and 5 bases at J, leaving 5 bases unmatched. The DNA of the CDR3 is TGCAGCGTTGCCCGGGACAGTGATCAGCCCCAGCATTTT. This translates into CSVARDSDQPQHF.

This clone showed up just once. V is TRBV7-2 and J is TRBJ2-5, with 7 positions matching TRBD2. The CDR3 spans 16 residues. Trimming cost V 4 bases and J 5 bases; bases outside gene matches: 13. CDR1 is SGHTA and CDR2 is FQGNSA in the germline V gene. CDR3 loop: CASSSPSRTSVETQYF. CDR3 sequence (DNA): TGTGCCAGCAGCTCCCCCTCGCGCACTAGCGTTGAGACCCAGTACTTC.

The chain recombines TRBV15 with TRBJ1-4; perhaps TRBD1 as D (5 bases). This CDR3 contains 14 residues. CDR1 and CDR2 from the germline V gene are LNHNV and YYDKDF (reference sequence). The germline V and J ends were trimmed by 2 bases and 5 bases, with 9 bases remaining between them. The chain's CDR3 is CATSRQGPNEKLFF. The CDR3 nucleotides are TGTGCCACCAGCAGACAGGGCCCCAATGAAAAACTGTTTTTT.

The chain has TRBV5-1 and TRBJ2-2, with 14 bases identical to TRBD2. CDR3 length: 17 amino acids. Trimming at V came to 5 bases and at J to 6 bases, leaving 9 bases not matched to a gene. Per the germline V gene, CDR1 is SGHRS and CDR2 is YFSETQ. This chain's CDR3 is CASRSGTSGSLAGELFF. For the CDR3, the DNA is TGCGCCAGCAGATCAGGGACTAGCGGGAGTTTGGCCGGGGAGCTGTTTTTT.

The chain links TRBV28 to TRBJ1-6; D unresolved. Germline V CDR1 and CDR2: MDHEN, SYDVKM. The CDR3 length is 16 residues. The CDR3 here is CASDSGSGSYNSPLHF. The CDR3 nucleotides read TGTGCGAGCGACTCCGGGTCCGGGTCCTATAATTCACCCCTCCACTTT.

The V and J genes are TRBV10-3 and TRBJ2-1; 10 positions match TRBD2. The CDR3 runs to 13 residues. Germline V gives CDR1 ENHRY, CDR2 SYGVKD. V was clipped by 8 bases and J by 8 bases; unmatched bases: 6. DNA of the CDR3: TGTGCCATCTCTACGCTAGCGGGAGATGAGCAGTTCTTC. Its translation is CAISTLAGDEQFF.